A selection of T cell receptor beta chains follows, all from one sample in a study of blood T cell repertoires in COVID-19. Here immunoSEQ multiplex PCR was the method, and the copy in TCRdb shows in-frame clones only, minus some. The sample consists of over 200,000 clones, around 90% of them appearing once. The sequenced sample was PBMCs or T cells enriched from blood (not recorded which). The source is a young man with acute COVID-19. Each CDR3 is given with its conserved first and last residue. D genes are given only for firm matches. Some rows have no size entry. The others give once, few or many, or a class for an expanded clone.

TRBV6-2/TRBV6-3,TRBJ2-3,NA,NA,TGTGCCAGCAGTTCCACAGGATTCCAGTATTTT,CASSSTGFQYF
TRBV10-1,TRBJ2-3,NA,TRBD1,TGCGCCAGCAGTGCTACGAGCGGGGGACAGGGGCTAACAGATACGCAGTATTTT,CASSATSGGQGLTDTQYF
TRBV28,TRBJ1-5,NA,NA,TGTGCCAGCAGTATTCTTAGTCAGCCCCAGCATTTT,CASSILSQPQHF
TRBV19,TRBJ2-7,NA,NA,TGTGCCAGTAGTGGTGGCCCCGAGCAGTACTTC,CASSGGPEQYF
TRBV18,TRBJ2-2,NA,NA,TGTGCCAGCTCACCTGGACAGCCGAACACCGGGGAGCTGTTTTTT,CASSPGQPNTGELFF
TRBV3-1/TRBV3-2,TRBJ2-3,once,TRBD2,TGTGCCAGCAGCCGGATTCAAGCGGGGCGCACAGATACGCAGTATTTT,CASSRIQAGRTDTQYF
TRBV7-8,TRBJ1-1,NA,NA,TGTGCCAGCAGCAACGCCTTGGCAGGGGTAACTGAAGCTTTCTTT,CASSNALAGVTEAFF
TRBV19,TRBJ1-2,NA,TRBD1,TGTGCCAGTAGCCTTCTGCCCGGAACAGGGGGGCGAGCTAACTATGGCTACACCTTC,CASSLLPGTGGRANYGYTF
TRBV28,TRBJ2-7,NA,TRBD2,TGTGCCAGCAGTCCGGGGACTAGCGGGAGCTACGAGCAGTACTTC,CASSPGTSGSYEQYF
TRBV23-1,TRBJ1-4,NA,NA,TGCGCCAGCCGATCGGGGATTACTAATGAAAAACTGTTTTTT,CASRSGITNEKLFF